Listed below are T cell receptor beta chains from one sample, sequenced in a study of T cells in Graves' hyperthyroidism and ophthalmopathy. TCRdb redid the calling of the multiplex PCR reads with MiXCR, one entry per CDR3 protein. The table records hundreds of thousands of distinct CDR3 sequences, more than 11% of them present only once. Sequences were obtained from blood. These receptors were collected from a woman in her twenties or thirties with Graves' hyperthyroidism that later progressed to Graves' ophthalmopathy. The CDR3 runs from the conserved cysteine through the conserved F or W. A D gene is named only where the DNA matches it firmly. Only some rows state a clone size, as once, few, many or a class for expanded clones.

CDR3nt	CDR3aa	v_gene	abundance	d_gene	j_gene
TGTGCCAGCAGCTTAGGTGGTCCTGGCTATGGCTACACCTTC	CASSLGGPGYGYTF	TRBV11-2	many	-	TRBJ1-2
TGTGCCAGCAGGGGTCACGAAGGGTCTGGGGCCAACGTCCTGACTTTC	CASRGHEGSGANVLTF	TRBV6-1	many	-	TRBJ2-6
TGTGCCAGCAGCGTATCGGGTGCCTCCTACAATGAGCAGTTCTTC	CASSVSGASYNEQFF	TRBV9	many	-	TRBJ2-1
TGTGCCAGCTCCCCCGGGACAGGGAAGTTGAACACTGAAGCTTTCTTT	CASSPGTGKLNTEAFF	TRBV18	many	TRBD1	TRBJ1-1
TGTGCCAGCAGTGACAGGGGGGCAGGATTCGGTGGCTACACCTTC	CASSDRGAGFGGYTF	TRBV25-1	few	TRBD1	TRBJ1-2
TGTGCCAGCAGTGAAATTGGACTAGCGGGGCTCTACGAGCAGTACTTC	CASSEIGLAGLYEQYF	TRBV6-1	few	TRBD2	TRBJ2-7
TGTGCCTGGAGTATCCAGGGGTTTACCGGGGAGCTGTTTTTT	CAWSIQGFTGELFF	TRBV30	-	-	TRBJ2-2
TGTGCCAGCAGCTTATTGGGGATCCTCCAAGAGACCCAGTACTTC	CASSLLGILQETQYF	TRBV7-8	many	-	TRBJ2-5
TGTGCCAGCAGTTTCGCGGGAGCATACTCGAGCACAGATACGCAGTATTTT	CASSFAGAYSSTDTQYF	TRBV28	many	TRBD2	TRBJ2-3
TGTGCCACCAGTGACCTCCCGGCAGGGGGAGATACGCAGTATTTT	CATSDLPAGGDTQYF	TRBV24-1	few	TRBD1	TRBJ2-3
TGTGCCAGCAGCCAAGATAGGGGTACAGGCCTCGCGAATTCACCCCTCCACTTT	CASSQDRGTGLANSPLHF	TRBV3-1	-	-	TRBJ1-6
TGTGCCAGCAGCCCCGGACTAGCGGGAGTCACAGATACGCAGTATTTT	CASSPGLAGVTDTQYF	TRBV28	many	TRBD2	TRBJ2-3
TGCGCCAGCAGCCAAGGACAGTTTAGCAATCAGCCCCAGCATTTT	CASSQGQFSNQPQHF	TRBV4-1	few	-	TRBJ1-5
TGTGCCAGCAGTTTTGGCAACACGCTGAATTCACCCCTCCACTTT	CASSFGNTLNSPLHF	TRBV28	-	-	TRBJ1-6
TGTGCCAGCAGTTTCCGGACTAGCGGACGATATGACCGGGAGCTGTTTTTT	CASSFRTSGRYDRELFF	TRBV12-3/TRBV12-4	many	TRBD2	TRBJ2-2
TGTGCCACCAGTGATACTTCGCCATGGCAGACCTCCTACGAGCAGTACTTC	CATSDTSPWQTSYEQYF	TRBV24-1	few	-	TRBJ2-7
TGTGCCAGCAGTCTATCGGACCACCTAGGGACCCAGTACTTC	CASSLSDHLGTQYF	TRBV27	many	-	TRBJ2-5
TGTGCCAGCAGTGGCAGACAGGCCTGGGGAGCTTTCTTT	CASSGRQAWGAFF	TRBV6-1	-	-	TRBJ1-1
TGTGCCAGCAGTTTTTCGGGGGAGGGCGTCGGGGAGCTGTTTTTT	CASSFSGEGVGELFF	TRBV27	many	TRBD2	TRBJ2-2
TGTGCCAGCAGTCCGCTGGGTGGTGGAAATCAGCCCCAGCATTTT	CASSPLGGGNQPQHF	TRBV28	many	-	TRBJ1-5
TGTGCCAGCAGTTACCTTACTAGCGGGAGGGTCTACGAGCAGTACTTC	CASSYLTSGRVYEQYF	TRBV6-2/TRBV6-3	many	TRBD2	TRBJ2-7
TGTGCCAGTAGTATAGGGGGACAGGGGATCTACGAGCAGTACTTC	CASSIGGQGIYEQYF	TRBV19	-	TRBD1	TRBJ2-7
TGTGCCAGCAGGGTTGGGAGCGGGAGCAATGAGCAGTTCTTC	CASRVGSGSNEQFF	TRBV27	many	TRBD2	TRBJ2-1
TGTGCCAGCAGCTCATTTGCGGGACGTAACACCGGGGAGCTGTTTTTT	CASSSFAGRNTGELFF	TRBV11-2	few	-	TRBJ2-2
TGTGCCAGCAGCGTAGTCCCAGGTGAAAACACCGGGGAGCTGTTTTTT	CASSVVPGENTGELFF	TRBV9	few	-	TRBJ2-2
TGTGCCGCAGAAGGAGGCAGGGGTCGCAATGAGCAGTTCTTC	CAAEGGRGRNEQFF	TRBV2	many	-	TRBJ2-1
TGCAGTGCTAGGGACAACCGCCAGCCCCAGCATTTT	CSARDNRQPQHF	TRBV20-1	-	-	TRBJ1-5
TGTGCCAGCAGTGTTCTGATAGGGAATGAAAAACTGTTTTTT	CASSVLIGNEKLFF	TRBV2	many	-	TRBJ1-4
TGTGCCATCTGGGGCCGGGCTTTGGAGAACACCGGGGAGCTGTTTTTT	CAIWGRALENTGELFF	TRBV10-3	-	-	TRBJ2-2
TGTGCCTGGAGTAGTCAGGACTATGGCTACACCTTC	CAWSSQDYGYTF	TRBV30	few	-	TRBJ1-2
TGCAGTGCTAGTAGTTATTACGAATCCCCCTCTGGAAACACCATATATTTT	CSASSYYESPSGNTIYF	TRBV20-1	-	-	TRBJ1-3
TGTGCCAGCAGCCCTCGACTAGCGGGAGGGGATAATGAGCAGTTCTTC	CASSPRLAGGDNEQFF	TRBV9	many	TRBD2	TRBJ2-1
TGTGCCAGCAGCCTCTCTATAACCCCCCACGAGCAGTACTTC	CASSLSITPHEQYF	TRBV7-9	-	-	TRBJ2-7
TGTGCCACCGAATCCGGGTCACATCGAGAGACCCAGTACTTC	CATESGSHRETQYF	TRBV24-1	-	-	TRBJ2-5
TGTGCCAGCAGCCCGGGACGGAGCAATCAGCCCCAGCATTTT	CASSPGRSNQPQHF	TRBV3-1	many	-	TRBJ1-5
TGTGCCAGCAGCTCAAGCCCGACAGGGAGAAATACGCAGTATTTT	CASSSSPTGRNTQYF	TRBV7-3	many	TRBD1	TRBJ2-3
TGTGCCACCTCCAGGGGACTAGCGGGTACAGATACGCAGTATTTT	CATSRGLAGTDTQYF	TRBV19	many	TRBD2	TRBJ2-3
TGCGCCAGCAGCCAAGATTTCGGGGATTGGGGCTACACCTTC	CASSQDFGDWGYTF	TRBV4-1	few	-	TRBJ1-2
TGTGCCAGCAGCCAAGTATTCGTCTCCGATGAGCAGTTCTTC	CASSQVFVSDEQFF	TRBV14	-	-	TRBJ2-1
TGCAGTGCTACCGGGGGCAATTCACCCCTCCACTTT	CSATGGNSPLHF	TRBV20-1	few	-	TRBJ1-6
TGTGCCAGCTCACCCAGGGAGACGCAAGTGACCCAGTACTTC	CASSPRETQVTQYF	TRBV18	-	-	TRBJ2-5
TGTGCCAGCAGCTTCCTTAGCGGGAGAGCGGAAGAGCAGTTCTTC	CASSFLSGRAEEQFF	TRBV7-2	many	TRBD2	TRBJ2-1
TGCGCCAGCAGTCGAATAGCGGGAAGCTACAATGAGCAGTTCTTC	CASSRIAGSYNEQFF	TRBV10-1	-	TRBD2	TRBJ2-1
TGTGCCACCAGCAGACAGGGGGCGCGAGGCTACACCTTC	CATSRQGARGYTF	TRBV15	many	TRBD1	TRBJ1-2
TGTGCCAGCAGTTCCACGGGGTTTAATGGCTACACCTTC	CASSSTGFNGYTF	TRBV27	few	-	TRBJ1-2
TGTGCCAGCAGCTTAGACACTAGCGGTTCCATTTACGAGCAGTACTTC	CASSLDTSGSIYEQYF	TRBV7-8	many	TRBD2	TRBJ2-7
TGTGCCAGCAGTTTGGCGGGACTATACACTGAAGCTTTCTTT	CASSLAGLYTEAFF	TRBV6-1	many	-	TRBJ1-1
TGTGCCAGTAGTGATGATTCTTTGAACACTGAAGCTTTCTTT	CASSDDSLNTEAFF	TRBV19	-	-	TRBJ1-1
TGCGCCAGCAGCTTGGGAATTGGGACAGAGTCTGGAAACACCATATATTTT	CASSLGIGTESGNTIYF	TRBV5-1	-	TRBD1	TRBJ1-3
TGCGCCAGCAGCCCTCGGACTCATACAGATACGCAGTATTTT	CASSPRTHTDTQYF	TRBV4-1	many	-	TRBJ2-3
TGTGCCAGCAGCACCCGCCCGGGGGCGGACTATGGCTACACCTTC	CASSTRPGADYGYTF	TRBV12-3/TRBV12-4	many	-	TRBJ1-2
TGTGCCAGCAGTCGACAACCCTCTGGAAACACCATATATTTT	CASSRQPSGNTIYF	TRBV12-3/TRBV12-4	many	-	TRBJ1-3
TGTGCCAGCATGGCTTTTACTAGCACAGATACGCAGTATTTT	CASMAFTSTDTQYF	TRBV6-1	-	-	TRBJ2-3
TGTGCCAGCAGTTCCTGGACAGGGGAAGGCTACACCTTC	CASSSWTGEGYTF	TRBV6-5	-	TRBD1	TRBJ1-2
TGTGCCAGTATGCGGGACAGGGAGGGAAAACTGTTTTTT	CASMRDREGKLFF	TRBV19	few	TRBD1	TRBJ1-4
TGTGCCAGCAGTGAAGTGTCCGTGCCCTACGAGCAGTACTTC	CASSEVSVPYEQYF	TRBV25-1	once	-	TRBJ2-7
TGTGCCAGCAGTCTCAGGGGCGAGCAGTACTTC	CASSLRGEQYF	TRBV3-1	many	-	TRBJ2-7